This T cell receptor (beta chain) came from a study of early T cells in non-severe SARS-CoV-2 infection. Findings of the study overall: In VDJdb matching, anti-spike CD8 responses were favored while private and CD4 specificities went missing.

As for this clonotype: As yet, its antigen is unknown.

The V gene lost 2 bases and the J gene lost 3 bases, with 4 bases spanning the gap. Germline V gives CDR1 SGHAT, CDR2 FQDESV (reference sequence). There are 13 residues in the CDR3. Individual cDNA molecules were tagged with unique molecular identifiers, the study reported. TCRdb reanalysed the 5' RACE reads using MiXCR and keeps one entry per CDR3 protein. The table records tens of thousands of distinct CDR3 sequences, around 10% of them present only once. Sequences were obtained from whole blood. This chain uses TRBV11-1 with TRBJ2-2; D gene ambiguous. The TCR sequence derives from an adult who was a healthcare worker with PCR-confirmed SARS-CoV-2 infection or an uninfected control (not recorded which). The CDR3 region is CASSLTDTGELFF. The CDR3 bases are TGTGCCAGCAGCTTAACGGACACCGGGGAGCTGTTTTTT. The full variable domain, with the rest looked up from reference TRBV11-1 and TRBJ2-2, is EAEVAQSPRYKITEKSQAVAFWCDPISGHATLYWYRQILGQGPELLVQFQDESVVDDSQLPKDRFSAERLKGVDSTLKIQPAELGDSAMYLCASSLTDTGELFFGEGSRLTVL.